The rows below give T cell receptor beta chains drawn from one sample of a study of blood T cell repertoires in COVID-19. Repertoires were generated with immunoSEQ multiplex PCR, while TCRdb's copy carries only in-frame clones and drops some. This sample has fewer than 350,000 clones, with more than 75% found just once. The sequenced sample was PBMCs or T cells enriched from blood (not recorded which). The receptor source for this set is a woman aged 60-75 years in a cohort exposed to, infected with or recovered from COVID-19 (not recorded which). Both conserved end residues are part of each CDR3. D genes are given only for firm matches. Size is stated for part of the rows, as once, few or many counts, or as a class when the clone is expanded.

cdr3_nt cdr3_aa j_call v_call clone_size d_call
TGTGCCAGCAGCAAAGACGGCGGGAACCACGAGCAGTACTTC CASSKDGGNHEQYF TRBJ2-7 TRBV21-1 - -
TGTGCCAGCAGCTTTGGGGGACTCCGGTGGAATTCACCCCTCCACTTT CASSFGGLRWNSPLHF TRBJ1-6 TRBV5-6 - -
TGTGCCAGCAGCGTAGCCGACAGCTACAATGAGCAGTTCTTC CASSVADSYNEQFF TRBJ2-1 TRBV9 - -
TGTGCCAGCAGTTCCAGGGATAAAGCCAAAAACATTCAGTACTTC CASSSRDKAKNIQYF TRBJ2-4 TRBV6-5 - -
TGTGCCAGCAGCTATCTAAGGGCCAACGTCCTGACTTTC CASSYLRANVLTF TRBJ2-6 TRBV7-2 - -
TGTGCCAGTACGAACAGGGAGACTGGGGCCAACGTCCTGACTTTC CASTNRETGANVLTF TRBJ2-6 TRBV19 - -
TGTGCCAGCTCACCATCTCCGGGGGGCGGGCATGAGCAGTTCTTC CASSPSPGGGHEQFF TRBJ2-1 TRBV18 - -
TGTGCCAGAAGCTTGGCCCGCGGGAGGCCCAACAATGAGCAGTTCTTC CARSLARGRPNNEQFF TRBJ2-1 TRBV5-3 - TRBD2
TGTGCCAGCTCACCGCAGGGGGCGCGAGGGACTGAAGCTTTCTTT CASSPQGARGTEAFF TRBJ1-1 TRBV18 - TRBD1
TGCGCCAGCAGCCCCGACAGGAGCTACAATGAGCAGTTCTTC CASSPDRSYNEQFF TRBJ2-1 TRBV5-1 - -
TGTGCCAGCAGCGTAGAAGGGACTAGAGGTATTAGCACAGATACGCAGTATTTT CASSVEGTRGISTDTQYF TRBJ2-3 TRBV9 - TRBD2
TGTGCCAGTACTCACCGGGGTGGGCTGTTTTTT CASTHRGGLFF TRBJ2-2 TRBV19 few -
TGTGCCAGCAGCTTAGGGGGCGGGGGCTCCTACAATGAGCAGTTCTTC CASSLGGGGSYNEQFF TRBJ2-1 TRBV7-2 - TRBD2
TGCGCCAGCAGCCAAAGACTAGAAGGGTTCTACGAGCAGTACTTC CASSQRLEGFYEQYF TRBJ2-7 TRBV4-3 - -
TGTGCCAGCAGCTTAGCACAGCGGTTCTCCTACGAGCAGTACTTC CASSLAQRFSYEQYF TRBJ2-7 TRBV13 - -
TGTGCCTGGAGTGTACTAGCAGGGACAGATACGCAGTATTTT CAWSVLAGTDTQYF TRBJ2-3 TRBV30 few -
TGTGCCTGGAGTGTCTCGAGGAGTGGGGCGGAAACTGAAGCTTTCTTT CAWSVSRSGAETEAFF TRBJ1-1 TRBV30 - -
TGTGCCAGCAGTACAAGGACTAGCGGGGCCTACGAGCAGTACTTC CASSTRTSGAYEQYF TRBJ2-7 TRBV6-5 - TRBD2